This TCR beta chain was sequenced in a study of blood T cells in healthy people across ages. The germline gives CDR1 SGHTA, CDR2 FQGNSA. The CDR3 covers 14 residues. Each sample gave at least 6.5 million isolated PBMCs. Through a sample-barcoded 5' primer and a J-beta primer mix, a second PCR was run for 7 to 11 cycles. Each CDR3 protein is one row after TCRdb ran MiXCR on the 5' RACE reads. The sample shows 1.5 million to 2 million distinct CDR3 sequences, about two fifths of them seen only once. A remark on this clonotype: Sequence at one end of the junction differs from germline and may be a read error.

This sequence originates from a human donor in good health. This sequence joins TRBV7-2 and TRBJ2-2; D might be TRBD1 (6 bases). What was sequenced was blood. The CDR3 nucleotides are TGTGCCAGCAGTTTAACAGGGAACCCCGGGGAGCTGTTTTTT. This codes for CASSLTGNPGELFF.